This passage covers 17 T cell receptor beta chains from one sample sequenced in a study of blood T cell repertoires in COVID-19. Method: immunoSEQ multiplex PCR; TCRdb's copy keeps in-frame clones and lacks some. The sample carries roughly 250,000 clones, less than 90% recorded once. The specimen was peripheral blood. Receptors were obtained from a woman between 40 and 50 years old who had recovered from COVID-19.

The chain uses TRBV6-5 and TRBJ1-1, with 11 positions matching TRBD1. CDR3 length: 13 amino acids. Germline V gives CDR1 MNHEY, CDR2 SVGAGI. The V gene end was trimmed by 4 bases and the J gene end by 10 bases; junction bases not matched to a gene: 5. CDR3 region: CASSFGQGAGAFF. In DNA form, the CDR3 reads TGTGCCAGCAGTTTCGGACAGGGGGCGGGAGCTTTCTTT.

This clone showed up just once. The chain joins TRBV9 to TRBJ2-2; 8 nucleotides agree with TRBD1. V was pared by 4 bases and J by 3 bases, with 5 bases of the junction left unmatched. Germline values: CDR1 SGDLS, CDR2 YYNGEE. This CDR3 spans 15 amino acids. CDR3: CASSRTGPHTGELFF. In DNA, the CDR3 is TGTGCCAGCAGCAGGACAGGGCCCCACACCGGGGAGCTGTTTTTT.

The V gene is TRBV7-9, the J gene TRBJ1-6; D gene uncertain. The V gene's germline CDR1 is SEHNR and CDR2 FQNEAQ (reference sequence). The CDR3 consists of 17 residues. Trimming cost V 0 bases and J 7 bases, with 16 bases left between them. The CDR3: CASSLAFAGLGNSPLHF. The CDR3 bases are TGTGCCAGCAGCTTAGCATTTGCGGGTCTTGGGAATTCACCCCTCCACTTT.

For the CDR3, the DNA is TGTGCCAGCAGCTTAGCGCTTAGAAGGAGGGGACCCAGCTATGGCTACACCTTC. Translation gives CASSLALRRRGPSYGYTF. V usage is TRBV7-2 and J usage is TRBJ1-2, with D perhaps matching TRBD1 (5 bases). V lost 0 bases and J 4 bases, leaving 21 bases between the germline ends. The CDR3 has 18 amino acids. CDR1 and CDR2 (germline): SGHTA, FQGNSA.

The J gene is TRBJ1-6, the V gene TRBV6-5, with D hard to call. Trimming shortened V by 3 bases and J by 3 bases, and 12 bases separated the two germline ends. There are 16 residues in the CDR3. Germline V lookup: CDR1 MNHEY, CDR2 SVGAGI. The CDR3 DNA follows: TGTGCCAGCAGTTATGTGGCACGGAGCTATAATTCACCCCTCCACTTT. Protein product: CASSYVARSYNSPLHF.

V is TRBV6-5 and J is TRBJ1-4; D might be TRBD1 (6 bases). The CDR3 consists of 15 residues. Trimming left V 0 bases short and J 8 bases short, with 13 bases between. Looked up from germline, CDR1 is MNHEY and CDR2 is SVGAGI. The CDR3 region has the DNA TGTGCCAGCAGTTACTCGATGGCCGGGACAGAAAAACTGTTTTTT. Its protein is CASSYSMAGTEKLFF.

In this sample, this clone turned up once. The CDR3: CASSYYRDTDTQYF. For the CDR3, the DNA is TGTGCCAGCTCGTATTACCGGGACACAGATACGCAGTATTTT. The rearrangement uses TRBV18 and TRBJ2-3; D might be TRBD2 (5 bases). CDR3 size: 14 residues. Germline assignment: CDR1 KGHSH and CDR2 LQKENI. V was trimmed by 6 bases and J by 2 bases, leaving 12 bases between them. The full variable domain, with the rest looked up from reference TRBV18 and TRBJ2-3, is NAGVMQNPRHLVRRRGQEARLRCSPMKGHSHVYWYRQLPEEGLKFMVYLQKENIIDESGMPKERFSAEFPKEGPSILRIQQVVRGDSAAYFCASSYYRDTDTQYFGPGTRLTVL.

This clone was recorded once. The rearrangement uses TRBV4-2 and TRBJ1-4, with 8 bases that match TRBD1. After removal of 5 bases from V and 5 bases from J, the junction contained 7 bases not matched to a gene. Germline CDR1 is LGHNA and CDR2 is YNFKEQ. This CDR3 is 15 amino acids long. CDR3 DNA sequence: TGTGCCAGCAGCACCCGGGACAGGAAAAATGAAAAACTGTTTTTT. Encoded protein: CASSTRDRKNEKLFF.

The rearrangement joins TRBV28 to TRBJ1-5; D is possibly TRBD1 (5 bases). Trimming stripped 7 bases from V and 3 bases from J, with 13 bases between. Germline V CDR1 and CDR2: MDHEN, SYDVKM. The CDR3 is made up of 14 amino acids. The CDR3 sequence: CASTYQGSNQPQHF. DNA of the CDR3: TGTGCCAGCACTTATCAGGGCTCCAATCAGCCCCAGCATTTT.

The chain combines TRBV14 with TRBJ1-1; D is unresolved. The CDR3 is made up of 14 amino acids. The germline V and J ends were trimmed by 1 base and 0 bases, with 6 bases remaining between them. The V gene's germline CDR1 is SGHDN and CDR2 FVKESK. CDR3 coding DNA: TGTGCCAGCAGCCAAGGGAGATTGAACACTGAAGCTTTCTTT. It is translated as CASSQGRLNTEAFF.

As for this clone: Other DNA sequences in the sample encode the same CDR3. The gene calls are TRBV2 and TRBJ1-5; TRBD1 matches at 9 bases. CDR1 SNHLY and CDR2 FYNNEI come from the germline V gene. The CDR3 length is 13 residues. Unmatched junction bases numbered 2, after V lost 7 bases and J lost 4 bases. CDR3 sequence (DNA): TGTGCCAGCATGGGACAGGGTAATCAGCCCCAGCATTTT. Its protein product is CASMGQGNQPQHF.

The chain is built from TRBV10-1 and TRBJ2-7; tentatively, D is TRBD2 (6 bases). CDR1 is WNHNN and CDR2 is SYGVQD in the germline V gene (reference sequence). V dropped 2 bases and J dropped 5 bases, with 10 bases sitting between them. The CDR3 totals 13 residues. CDR3 loop: CASSEAGTDEQYF. DNA for the CDR3: TGCGCCAGCAGTGAGGCGGGGACGGACGAGCAGTACTTC.

This rearrangement joins TRBV15 to TRBJ1-2; no clear D gene. CDR1 and CDR2 (germline): LNHNV, YYDKDF (reference sequence). CDR3 length equals 15 residues. The ends were cut back, 0 bases at V and 4 bases at J, with 12 bases in the middle. The CDR3 DNA follows: TGTGCCACCAGCAGAGACAGGACTTGGCCCTATGGCTACACCTTC. Translation: CATSRDRTWPYGYTF.

V is TRBV5-4 and J is TRBJ2-7; a weak D match, TRBD2 (5 bases). Trimming stripped 9 bases from V and 2 bases from J, with 21 bases between. The CDR3 spans 15 residues. In germline, CDR1 is SGHNT, CDR2 YYREEE (reference sequence). The CDR3 is CATSLMDLPPYEQYF. Here the CDR3 DNA reads TGTGCCACCTCCCTTATGGACTTACCCCCCTACGAGCAGTACTTC.

The V call is TRBV5-6, the J call TRBJ1-2; D remains ambiguous. The CDR3 is 12 amino acids. The germline CDR1 and CDR2 sequences are SGHDT and YYEEEE. Trimming took 0 bases from V and 9 from J, leaving 9 bases between them. CDR3 DNA: TGTGCCAGCAGCTTGGGGTCGGTGAGCTACACCTTC. Protein: CASSLGSVSYTF.

V is TRBV6-5 and J is TRBJ2-7; D is perhaps TRBD2 (6 bases). Trimming pared 6 bases from V and 0 bases from J, leaving 12 bases between. Germline CDR1 reads MNHEY; CDR2 reads SVGAGI. The CDR3 loop spans 14 amino acids. The CDR3 loop is CASRRGRSSYEQYF. In DNA form, the CDR3 reads TGTGCCAGCAGGCGGGGCAGGAGCTCCTACGAGCAGTACTTC.

This rearrangement joins TRBV2 to TRBJ1-1; D perhaps matches TRBD1 (6 bases). This CDR3 spans 14 amino acids. Germline V gene sequence: CDR1 SNHLY, CDR2 FYNNEI. The V and J ends lost 5 bases and 0 bases respectively, with 10 bases between them. The CDR3 is CASSQQGMNTEAFF. The CDR3 DNA reads as TGTGCCAGCAGTCAACAGGGAATGAACACTGAAGCTTTCTTT. The full variable domain, rest sourced from reference TRBV2 and TRBJ1-1, is EPEVTQTPSHQVTQMGQEVILRCVPISNHLYFYWYRQILGQKVEFLVSFYNNEISEKSEIFDDQFSVERPDGSNFTLKIRSTKLEDSAMYFCASSQQGMNTEAFFGQGTRLTVV.